The sequence of this T cell receptor (beta chain) was determined in a study of neurological immune-mediated disorders. The CDR3 totals 14 residues. Germline CDR1 is SGHTS and CDR2 is YDEGEE. Trimming left V 4 bases short and J 8 bases short, with 18 bases between. This clonotype was recorded many times. MiXCR, run by TCRdb on the 5' RACE reads, gives a single entry per CDR3 protein. The sample includes about 71,000 distinct CDR3 sequences, roughly 15% of them seen just once. Time point reported: longitudinal time-point 1 (baseline). Sequenced input: PBMCs. The clonotype originates from a female donor with HTLV-1-associated myelopathy (HAM/TSP). This rearrangement joins TRBV5-8 to TRBJ1-1; TRBD1 might be the D (6 bases). CDR3 in DNA: TGTGCCAGCAGCAGAACAGGGATGAGGGCCGAAGCTTTCTTT. Its translation: CASSRTGMRAEAFF.